This TCR beta chain came from a study of T cell responses to AZD1222 COVID-19 vaccine. The CDR3 runs to 14 residues. CDR1 is ENHRY and CDR2 is SYGVKD in the germline V gene. The V gene end was trimmed by 9 bases and the J gene end by 2 bases; junction bases not matched to a gene: 7. Profiled with immunoSEQ multiplex PCR; TCRdb holds only in-frame clones, not every one. The sample yields tens of thousands of clones, 70% to 90% seen once. V and J are TRBV10-3 and TRBJ1-3; TRBD1 aligns across 7 bases. Sample: peripheral blood, taken 28 days after the second AZD1222 dose. This clonotype was obtained from an adult who received the AZD1222 COVID-19 vaccine. The CDR3 reads CAIAGGAPGNTIYF. CDR3 nucleotide sequence: TGTGCCATAGCAGGGGGGGCCCCTGGAAACACCATATATTTT.